This is a list of T cell receptor beta chains from one sample in a study of blood T cells in healthy people across ages. TCRdb passed the 5' RACE reads through MiXCR, listing each CDR3 protein once. This table holds 850,000 to 1,300,000 distinct CDR3 sequences, around 45% found once. What was sequenced was blood. These receptors all come from a woman aged 55-70 years in good health. CDR3s include the opening cysteine and the closing phenylalanine or tryptophan. A D gene is named only where the DNA matches it firmly. A row's size may be missing; if present it is once, few, many or a size class.

j_call: TRBJ2-1
d_call: TRBD2
clone_size: NA
v_call: TRBV4-1
cdr3_aa: CASSQGGTSDEQFF
cdr3_nt: TGCGCCAGCAGCCAAGGCGGGACTAGCGATGAGCAGTTCTTC

j_call: TRBJ1-4
d_call: NA
clone_size: NA
v_call: TRBV5-8
cdr3_aa: CASSPLQGRNEKLFF
cdr3_nt: TGTGCCAGCAGCCCTTTACAGGGACGTAATGAAAAACTGTTTTTT

j_call: TRBJ2-6
d_call: NA
clone_size: many
v_call: TRBV5-1
cdr3_aa: CASDFVSGANVLTF
cdr3_nt: TGCGCCAGCGACTTCGTCTCTGGGGCCAACGTCCTGACTTTC

j_call: TRBJ1-2
d_call: NA
clone_size: NA
v_call: TRBV20-1
cdr3_aa: CSVYRGGSYGYTF
cdr3_nt: TGCAGTGTCTACCGGGGGGGCTCCTATGGCTACACCTTC

j_call: TRBJ2-1
d_call: NA
clone_size: NA
v_call: TRBV10-2
cdr3_aa: CASSVGKSYNEQFF
cdr3_nt: TGCGCCAGCAGTGTTGGGAAATCCTACAATGAGCAGTTCTTC

j_call: TRBJ2-4
d_call: TRBD1
clone_size: NA
v_call: TRBV7-2
cdr3_aa: CANKRPGQGSENIQYF
cdr3_nt: TGTGCCAACAAACGCCCGGGACAGGGTTCCGAAAACATTCAGTACTTC

j_call: TRBJ2-1
d_call: TRBD2
clone_size: NA
v_call: TRBV20-1
cdr3_aa: CSARDKLAGAYNEQFF
cdr3_nt: TGCAGTGCTAGAGATAAACTAGCGGGAGCCTACAATGAGCAGTTCTTC

j_call: TRBJ2-5
d_call: NA
clone_size: many
v_call: TRBV7-2
cdr3_aa: CASRGGGRLETQYF
cdr3_nt: TGTGCCAGCAGAGGAGGGGGAAGGTTAGAGACCCAGTACTTC

j_call: TRBJ2-5
d_call: NA
clone_size: NA
v_call: TRBV5-1
cdr3_aa: CASSLVDPGETQYF
cdr3_nt: TGCGCCAGCAGCTTGGTTGACCCCGGAGAGACCCAGTACTTC

j_call: TRBJ2-1
d_call: NA
clone_size: NA
v_call: TRBV15
cdr3_aa: CATGTGIYSYNEQFF
cdr3_nt: TGTGCCACCGGGACGGGAATCTACTCCTACAATGAGCAGTTCTTC

j_call: TRBJ2-1
d_call: NA
clone_size: NA
v_call: TRBV5-1
cdr3_aa: CASSLGGAGARKEQFF
cdr3_nt: TGCGCCAGCAGCTTGGGTGGGGCAGGGGCTAGGAAGGAGCAGTTCTTC

j_call: TRBJ2-3
d_call: TRBD2
clone_size: NA
v_call: TRBV27
cdr3_aa: CASRQAGRILTDTQYF
cdr3_nt: TGTGCCAGCCGCCAAGCGGGACGCATCCTCACAGATACGCAGTATTTT

j_call: TRBJ2-7
d_call: TRBD2
clone_size: NA
v_call: TRBV20-1
cdr3_aa: CSARTSGRPSDEQYF
cdr3_nt: TGCAGTGCTAGAACTAGCGGGAGACCGTCCGACGAGCAGTACTTC

j_call: TRBJ2-1
d_call: NA
clone_size: NA
v_call: TRBV7-8
cdr3_aa: CASSQRLESSYNEQFF
cdr3_nt: TGTGCCAGCAGCCAACGACTGGAAAGCTCCTACAATGAGCAGTTCTTC

j_call: TRBJ2-3
d_call: TRBD1
clone_size: NA
v_call: TRBV6-5
cdr3_aa: CASSVTGDADTQYF
cdr3_nt: TGTGCCAGCAGTGTGACAGGGGATGCAGATACGCAGTATTTT

j_call: TRBJ2-5
d_call: TRBD2
clone_size: many
v_call: TRBV29-1
cdr3_aa: CSVEGTSGRAQETQYF
cdr3_nt: TGCAGCGTTGAAGGGACTAGCGGGAGGGCCCAAGAGACCCAGTACTTC

j_call: TRBJ2-7
d_call: NA
clone_size: few
v_call: TRBV20-1
cdr3_aa: CSARFGGSSYEQYF
cdr3_nt: TGCAGTGCTAGATTTGGCGGGTCCTCCTACGAGCAGTACTTC

j_call: TRBJ2-5
d_call: TRBD2
clone_size: few
v_call: TRBV11-2
cdr3_aa: CASSPGLVVTQETQYF
cdr3_nt: TGTGCCAGCAGCCCCGGACTAGTAGTAACCCAAGAGACCCAGTACTTC

j_call: TRBJ2-4
d_call: NA
clone_size: NA
v_call: TRBV20-1
cdr3_aa: CSAQGLLPKNIQYF
cdr3_nt: TGCAGTGCCCAGGGTCTGCTACCCAAAAACATTCAGTACTTC

j_call: TRBJ2-5
d_call: NA
clone_size: NA
v_call: TRBV5-1
cdr3_aa: CASVRAGGETQYF
cdr3_nt: TGCGCCAGCGTCAGGGCTGGTGGGGAGACCCAGTACTTC

j_call: TRBJ1-1
d_call: NA
clone_size: few
v_call: TRBV11-1
cdr3_aa: CASSLGQGVYTEAFF
cdr3_nt: TGTGCCAGCAGCTTAGGCCAGGGAGTGTACACTGAAGCTTTCTTT

j_call: TRBJ2-6
d_call: NA
clone_size: NA
v_call: TRBV29-1
cdr3_aa: CSVSGLSGANVLTF
cdr3_nt: TGCAGCGTTTCAGGGCTCTCTGGGGCCAACGTCCTGACTTTC

j_call: TRBJ2-5
d_call: NA
clone_size: NA
v_call: TRBV7-2
cdr3_aa: CASSPDRMREETQYF
cdr3_nt: TGTGCCAGCAGCCCCGATAGGATGCGTGAAGAGACCCAGTACTTC

j_call: TRBJ2-1
d_call: NA
clone_size: NA
v_call: TRBV5-1
cdr3_aa: CASSSQDNEQFF
cdr3_nt: TGCGCCAGCAGCTCGCAGGATAATGAGCAGTTCTTC

j_call: TRBJ2-5
d_call: NA
clone_size: NA
v_call: TRBV15
cdr3_aa: CATSREGGTQETQYF
cdr3_nt: TGTGCCACCAGCAGAGAAGGAGGGACTCAAGAGACCCAGTACTTC

j_call: TRBJ1-1
d_call: NA
clone_size: NA
v_call: TRBV30
cdr3_aa: CAWSASLGDTEAFF
cdr3_nt: TGTGCCTGGAGCGCCTCCTTGGGTGACACTGAAGCTTTCTTT

j_call: TRBJ2-7
d_call: NA
clone_size: NA
v_call: TRBV9
cdr3_aa: CAGSVGVEQYF
cdr3_nt: TGTGCCGGCAGCGTAGGCGTCGAGCAGTACTTC

j_call: TRBJ1-1
d_call: NA
clone_size: NA
v_call: TRBV10-1
cdr3_aa: CASSQDPNTEAFF
cdr3_nt: TGCGCCAGCAGCCAGGACCCGAACACTGAAGCTTTCTTT

j_call: TRBJ2-3
d_call: TRBD2
clone_size: NA
v_call: TRBV29-1
cdr3_aa: CSVPRGGTATDTQYF
cdr3_nt: TGCAGCGTCCCTCGGGGGGGGACGGCGACAGATACGCAGTATTTT